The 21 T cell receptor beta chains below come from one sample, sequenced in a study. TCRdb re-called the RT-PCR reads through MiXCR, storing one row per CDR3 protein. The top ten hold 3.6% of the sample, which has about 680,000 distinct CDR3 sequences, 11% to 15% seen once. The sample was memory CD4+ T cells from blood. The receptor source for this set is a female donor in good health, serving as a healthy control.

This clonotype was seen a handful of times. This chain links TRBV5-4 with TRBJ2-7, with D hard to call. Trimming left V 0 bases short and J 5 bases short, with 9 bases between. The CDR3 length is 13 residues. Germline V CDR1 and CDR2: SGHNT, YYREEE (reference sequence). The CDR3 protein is CASSLAGEHEQYF. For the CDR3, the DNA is TGTGCCAGCAGCTTGGCCGGCGAACACGAGCAGTACTTC.

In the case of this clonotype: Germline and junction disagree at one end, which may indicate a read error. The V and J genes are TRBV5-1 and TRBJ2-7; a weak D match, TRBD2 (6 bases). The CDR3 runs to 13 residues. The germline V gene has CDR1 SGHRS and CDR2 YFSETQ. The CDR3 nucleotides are TGCGTCAGCAGCTTGGAGGGTGAAGACGAGCAGTACTTC. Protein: CVSSLEGEDEQYF.

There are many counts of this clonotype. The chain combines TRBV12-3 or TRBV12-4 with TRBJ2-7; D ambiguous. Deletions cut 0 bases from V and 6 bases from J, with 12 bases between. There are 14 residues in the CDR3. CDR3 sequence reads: CASSLADRSSEQYF. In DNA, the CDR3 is TGTGCCAGCAGTTTAGCGGATAGGTCATCCGAGCAGTACTTC.

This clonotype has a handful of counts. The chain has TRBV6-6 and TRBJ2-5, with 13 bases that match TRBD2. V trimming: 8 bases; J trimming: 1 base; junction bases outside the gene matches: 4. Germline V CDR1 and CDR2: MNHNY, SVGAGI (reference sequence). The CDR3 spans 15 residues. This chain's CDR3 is CASRRTSGGQETQYF. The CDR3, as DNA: TGTGCCAGCCGCAGGACTAGCGGGGGCCAAGAGACCCAGTACTTC.

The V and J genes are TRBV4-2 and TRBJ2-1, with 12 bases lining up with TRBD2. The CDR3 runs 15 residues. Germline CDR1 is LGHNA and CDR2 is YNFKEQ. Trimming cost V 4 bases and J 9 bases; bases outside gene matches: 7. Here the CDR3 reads CASSLRLAGVLEQFF. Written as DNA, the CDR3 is TGTGCCAGCAGCCTCCGACTAGCGGGAGTACTTGAGCAGTTCTTC.

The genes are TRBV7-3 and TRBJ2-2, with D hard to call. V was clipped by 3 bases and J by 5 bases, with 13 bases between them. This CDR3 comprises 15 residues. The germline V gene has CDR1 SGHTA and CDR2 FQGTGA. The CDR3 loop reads CASSFDTLGTGELFF. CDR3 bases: TGTGCCAGCAGCTTCGACACCCTGGGGACCGGGGAGCTGTTTTTT.

CDR3 sequence reads: CASSLERGAEAFF. As DNA, the CDR3 is TGTGCCAGCAGCTTAGAGCGAGGAGCGGAAGCTTTCTTT. This sequence joins TRBV7-2 and TRBJ1-1; D remains ambiguous. Germline values: CDR1 SGHTA, CDR2 FQGNSA. The length of the CDR3 is 13 residues. Trimming cost V 1 base and J 8 bases, with 11 bases left between them.

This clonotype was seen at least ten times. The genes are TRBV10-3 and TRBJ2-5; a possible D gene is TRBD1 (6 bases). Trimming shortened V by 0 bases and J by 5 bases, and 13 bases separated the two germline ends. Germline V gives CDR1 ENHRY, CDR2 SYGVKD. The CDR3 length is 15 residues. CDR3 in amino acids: CAISESDSPGETQYF. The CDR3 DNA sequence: TGTGCCATCAGTGAGTCGGACAGCCCGGGGGAGACCCAGTACTTC.

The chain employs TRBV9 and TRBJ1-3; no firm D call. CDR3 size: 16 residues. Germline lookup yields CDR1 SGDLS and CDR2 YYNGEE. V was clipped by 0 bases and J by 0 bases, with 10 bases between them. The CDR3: CASSVDGYSSGNTIYF. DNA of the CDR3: TGTGCCAGCAGCGTAGACGGGTACAGCTCTGGAAACACCATATATTTT.

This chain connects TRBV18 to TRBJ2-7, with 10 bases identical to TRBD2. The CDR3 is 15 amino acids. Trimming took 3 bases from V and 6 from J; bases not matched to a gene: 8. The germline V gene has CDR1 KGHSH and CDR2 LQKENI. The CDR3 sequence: CASSPNLAGASEQYF. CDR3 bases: TGTGCCAGCTCACCGAACCTAGCGGGGGCATCCGAGCAGTACTTC.

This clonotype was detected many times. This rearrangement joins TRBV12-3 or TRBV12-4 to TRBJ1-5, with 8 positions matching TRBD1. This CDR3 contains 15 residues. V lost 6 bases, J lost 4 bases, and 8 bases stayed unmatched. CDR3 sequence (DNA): TGTGCCAGCAGACCCGGACAGGGACATAATCAGCCCCAGCATTTT. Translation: CASRPGQGHNQPQHF.

The CDR3 DNA follows: TGTGCCTGGAAAGGGACAGGGGAGTATGGCTACACCTTC. Amino acid sequence: CAWKGTGEYGYTF. This sequence joins TRBV30 and TRBJ1-2; 10 nucleotides align to TRBD1. Losses at the gene ends were 4 bases for V and 5 bases for J; bases not matched to a gene: 4. The CDR3 is 13 residues long. Germline lookup yields CDR1 GTSNPN and CDR2 SVGIG (reference sequence).

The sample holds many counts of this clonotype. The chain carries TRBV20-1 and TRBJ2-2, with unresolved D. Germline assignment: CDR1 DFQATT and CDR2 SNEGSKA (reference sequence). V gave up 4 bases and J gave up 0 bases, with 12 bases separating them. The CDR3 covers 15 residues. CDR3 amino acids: CSATRTDPNTGELFF. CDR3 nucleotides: TGCAGTGCTACGCGGACCGATCCGAACACCGGGGAGCTGTTTTTT.

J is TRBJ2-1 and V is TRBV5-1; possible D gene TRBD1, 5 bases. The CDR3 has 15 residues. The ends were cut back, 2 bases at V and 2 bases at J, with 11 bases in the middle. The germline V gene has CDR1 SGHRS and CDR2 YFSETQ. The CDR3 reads CASSFSPDTYNEQFF. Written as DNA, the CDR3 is TGCGCCAGCAGCTTTTCTCCGGACACCTACAATGAGCAGTTCTTC.

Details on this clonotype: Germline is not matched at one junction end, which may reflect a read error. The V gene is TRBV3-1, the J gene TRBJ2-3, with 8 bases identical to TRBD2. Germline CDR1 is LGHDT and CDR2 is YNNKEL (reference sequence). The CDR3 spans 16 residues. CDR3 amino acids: CASGHPSGSGTDTQYF. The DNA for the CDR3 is TGTGCCAGCGGCCACCCAAGCGGGAGTGGCACAGATACGCAGTATTTT.

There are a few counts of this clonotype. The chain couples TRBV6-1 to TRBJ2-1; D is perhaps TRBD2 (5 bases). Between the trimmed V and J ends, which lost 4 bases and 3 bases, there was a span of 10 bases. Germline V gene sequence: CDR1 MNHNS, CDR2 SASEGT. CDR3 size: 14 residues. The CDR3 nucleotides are TGTGCCAGCAGTGGGGCAGGACTCTACAATGAGCAGTTCTTC. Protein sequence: CASSGAGLYNEQFF.

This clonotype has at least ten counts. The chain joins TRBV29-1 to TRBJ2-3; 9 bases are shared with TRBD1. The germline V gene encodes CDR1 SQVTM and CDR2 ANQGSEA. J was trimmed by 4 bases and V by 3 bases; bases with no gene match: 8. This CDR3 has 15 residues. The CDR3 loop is CSVDNDRGTSDTQYF. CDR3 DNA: TGCAGCGTTGACAACGACAGGGGGACGTCAGATACGCAGTATTTT.

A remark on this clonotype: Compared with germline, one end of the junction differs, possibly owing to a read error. DNA of the CDR3: TGTCCCAGCAGCGCCTCACGGACTAGCGGGAGAGGGGATACGCAGTATTTT. It codes for CPSSASRTSGRGDTQYF. V and J are TRBV9 and TRBJ2-3, with TRBD2 matching 13 bases. Germline CDR1 reads SGDLS; CDR2 reads YYNGEE. The CDR3 sequence is 17 residues long.

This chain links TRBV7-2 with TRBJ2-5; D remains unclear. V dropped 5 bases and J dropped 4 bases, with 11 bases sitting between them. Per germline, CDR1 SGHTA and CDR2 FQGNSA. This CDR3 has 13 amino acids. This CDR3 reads CASSRGATETQYF. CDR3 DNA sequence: TGTGCCAGCAGCCGTGGAGCGACAGAGACCCAGTACTTC.

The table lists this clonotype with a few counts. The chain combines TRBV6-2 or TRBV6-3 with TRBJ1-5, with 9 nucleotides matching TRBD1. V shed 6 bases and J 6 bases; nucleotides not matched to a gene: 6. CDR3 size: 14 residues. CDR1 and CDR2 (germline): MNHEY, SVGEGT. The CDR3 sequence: CASSRDRVSQPQHF. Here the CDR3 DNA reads TGTGCCAGCAGCCGGGACAGGGTGAGTCAGCCCCAGCATTTT.

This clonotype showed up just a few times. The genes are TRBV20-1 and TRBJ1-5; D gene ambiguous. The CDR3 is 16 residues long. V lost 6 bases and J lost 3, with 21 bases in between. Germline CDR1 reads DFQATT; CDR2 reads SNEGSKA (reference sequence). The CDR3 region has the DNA TGCAGTGCCCCTGATGGGAGGGCAACCCACAATCAGCCCCAGCATTTT. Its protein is CSAPDGRATHNQPQHF.